This is a list of T cell receptor beta chains from one sample in a study of T-cell memory formation after mild COVID-19. TCRdb reanalysed the 5' RACE reads using MiXCR and keeps one entry per CDR3 protein. This table holds hundreds of thousands of distinct CDR3 sequences, about 22% found once. Sequencing used PBMCs or a T cell subset sorted from them (not recorded which). These receptor sequences come from an adult woman who had mild COVID-19 (a few samples of this study predate the infection). Cell type and time point are not known. Each CDR3 is given with its conserved first and last residue. A D gene is named only where the DNA matches it firmly. For some rows the clone size is stated as once, few or many, or as a class when expanded; others skip it.

d_gene: .
j_gene: TRBJ2-1
abundance: few
v_gene: TRBV4-2
CDR3aa: CASSQGASLYNEQFF
CDR3nt: TGTGCCAGCAGCCAAGGGGCGTCACTCTACAATGAGCAGTTCTTC

d_gene: .
j_gene: TRBJ2-7
abundance: few
v_gene: TRBV20-1
CDR3aa: CSASDQEFYEQYF
CDR3nt: TGCAGTGCTAGCGATCAGGAATTCTACGAGCAGTACTTC

d_gene: .
j_gene: TRBJ1-6
abundance: .
v_gene: TRBV7-9
CDR3aa: CASSLETNSPLHF
CDR3nt: TGTGCCAGCAGCTTAGAAACCAATTCACCCCTCCACTTT

d_gene: TRBD2
j_gene: TRBJ2-5
abundance: few
v_gene: TRBV7-2
CDR3aa: CASSFSGSSGTQYF
CDR3nt: TGTGCCAGCAGCTTTAGCGGGAGTTCGGGGACCCAGTACTTC

d_gene: TRBD1
j_gene: TRBJ1-4
abundance: .
v_gene: TRBV4-2
CDR3aa: CASSQEKTGRSEKLFF
CDR3nt: TGTGCCAGCAGCCAAGAGAAGACAGGGCGCAGTGAAAAACTGTTTTTT

d_gene: TRBD1
j_gene: TRBJ1-4
abundance: .
v_gene: TRBV6-5
CDR3aa: CASGLSTGDRLFF
CDR3nt: TGTGCCAGCGGACTTTCCACAGGGGATCGACTGTTTTTT

d_gene: .
j_gene: TRBJ1-1
abundance: .
v_gene: TRBV19
CDR3aa: CVSTSGVGGNTEAFF
CDR3nt: TGTGTCAGTACCTCCGGGGTCGGGGGGAACACTGAAGCTTTCTTT

d_gene: TRBD1
j_gene: TRBJ1-3
abundance: few
v_gene: TRBV12-3/TRBV12-4
CDR3aa: CASSYYRGNRNTIYF
CDR3nt: TGTGCCAGCAGTTACTACAGGGGAAACAGAAACACCATATATTTT

d_gene: .
j_gene: TRBJ2-3
abundance: .
v_gene: TRBV6-5
CDR3aa: CASSSPGRGRDTQYF
CDR3nt: TGTGCCAGCAGCTCCCCTGGACGGGGGCGGGATACGCAGTATTTT

d_gene: TRBD2
j_gene: TRBJ2-1
abundance: .
v_gene: TRBV27
CDR3aa: CASSTTSGRASNEQFF
CDR3nt: TGTGCCAGCAGTACCACTAGCGGGAGGGCCTCGAATGAGCAGTTCTTC

d_gene: .
j_gene: TRBJ2-3
abundance: few
v_gene: TRBV6-6
CDR3aa: CASSYLQGFTDTQYF
CDR3nt: TGTGCCAGCAGTTACTTACAAGGATTCACAGATACGCAGTATTTT

d_gene: .
j_gene: TRBJ2-3
abundance: few
v_gene: TRBV5-1
CDR3aa: CASSEGSPDTQYF
CDR3nt: TGCGCCAGCAGTGAGGGGAGTCCAGATACGCAGTATTTT

d_gene: .
j_gene: TRBJ1-6
abundance: .
v_gene: TRBV6-5
CDR3aa: CASSPALSYNSPLHF
CDR3nt: TGTGCCAGCAGCCCAGCCCTCTCCTATAATTCACCCCTCCACTTT

d_gene: .
j_gene: TRBJ2-3
abundance: many
v_gene: TRBV12-3/TRBV12-4
CDR3aa: CASTGQILDTQYF
CDR3nt: TGTGCCAGCACAGGACAGATCCTAGATACGCAGTATTTT

d_gene: .
j_gene: TRBJ2-2
abundance: few
v_gene: TRBV20-1
CDR3aa: CSARDHWGTGELFF
CDR3nt: TGCAGTGCTAGAGATCACTGGGGGACCGGGGAGCTGTTTTTT

d_gene: TRBD2
j_gene: TRBJ2-4
abundance: many
v_gene: TRBV4-1
CDR3aa: CASSHLTSGHNIQYF
CDR3nt: TGCGCCAGCAGCCATTTGACTAGCGGCCACAACATTCAGTACTTC

d_gene: .
j_gene: TRBJ1-2
abundance: .
v_gene: TRBV19
CDR3aa: CASSMGTKQGNYGYTF
CDR3nt: TGTGCCAGTAGTATGGGGACCAAACAGGGCAACTATGGCTACACCTTC

d_gene: TRBD2
j_gene: TRBJ2-1
abundance: few
v_gene: TRBV4-2
CDR3aa: CASSQAGTSGGEQFF
CDR3nt: TGTGCCAGCAGCCAAGCTGGGACTAGCGGGGGTGAGCAGTTCTTC

d_gene: TRBD2
j_gene: TRBJ2-1
abundance: few
v_gene: TRBV6-6
CDR3aa: CASSYGGTSGRNWEQFF
CDR3nt: TGTGCCAGCAGTTACGGCGGGACTAGCGGGAGGAATTGGGAGCAGTTCTTC

d_gene: TRBD1
j_gene: TRBJ1-5
abundance: .
v_gene: TRBV7-6
CDR3aa: CASSLGQGISSNQPQHF
CDR3nt: TGTGCCAGCAGCTTGGGACAGGGTATCTCTAGCAATCAGCCCCAGCATTTT

d_gene: .
j_gene: TRBJ2-3
abundance: few
v_gene: TRBV27
CDR3aa: CASSPGQWSTDTQYF
CDR3nt: TGTGCCAGCAGCCCCGGACAGTGGAGCACAGATACGCAGTATTTT

d_gene: .
j_gene: TRBJ1-5
abundance: .
v_gene: TRBV6-2/TRBV6-3
CDR3aa: CASSKAPMGGNQPQHF
CDR3nt: TGTGCCAGCAGCAAAGCCCCTATGGGTGGGAATCAGCCCCAGCATTTT

d_gene: .
j_gene: TRBJ2-5
abundance: .
v_gene: TRBV18
CDR3aa: CASSPPTGTQYF
CDR3nt: TGTGCCAGCTCACCACCTACCGGGACCCAGTACTTC

d_gene: .
j_gene: TRBJ2-2
abundance: once
v_gene: TRBV7-7
CDR3aa: CASSFDRTTGELFF
CDR3nt: TGTGCCAGCAGCTTTGACCGAACCACCGGGGAGCTGTTTTTT

d_gene: TRBD2
j_gene: TRBJ2-7
abundance: .
v_gene: TRBV24-1
CDR3aa: CATSDRTSGRSEQYF
CDR3nt: TGTGCCACCAGTGATCGGACTAGCGGGAGATCCGAGCAGTACTTC

d_gene: .
j_gene: TRBJ1-2
abundance: .
v_gene: TRBV12-3/TRBV12-4
CDR3aa: CASSLAIARVAYGYTF
CDR3nt: TGTGCCAGCAGTTTAGCCATCGCCAGGGTGGCCTATGGCTACACCTTC

d_gene: TRBD2
j_gene: TRBJ2-2
abundance: many
v_gene: TRBV5-6
CDR3aa: CASSLVASGDTGELFF
CDR3nt: TGTGCCAGCAGCTTGGTGGCTAGCGGGGACACCGGGGAGCTGTTTTTT

d_gene: .
j_gene: TRBJ1-1
abundance: .
v_gene: TRBV11-2
CDR3aa: CASSLSSGPNTEAFF
CDR3nt: TGTGCCAGCAGCTTATCTTCGGGGCCCAACACTGAAGCTTTCTTT

d_gene: .
j_gene: TRBJ2-3
abundance: .
v_gene: TRBV11-2
CDR3aa: CASIGGGTDTQYF
CDR3nt: TGTGCCAGCATAGGGGGTGGCACAGATACGCAGTATTTT

d_gene: .
j_gene: TRBJ2-1
abundance: .
v_gene: TRBV7-2
CDR3aa: CASSLGPVAEQFF
CDR3nt: TGTGCCAGCAGCCTAGGCCCTGTTGCTGAGCAGTTCTTC

d_gene: .
j_gene: TRBJ2-6
abundance: .
v_gene: TRBV6-1
CDR3aa: CASSEARLGASSGANVLTF
CDR3nt: TGTGCCAGCAGTGAAGCGCGGTTAGGGGCGAGCTCTGGGGCCAACGTCCTGACTTTC

d_gene: .
j_gene: TRBJ2-3
abundance: few
v_gene: TRBV12-3/TRBV12-4
CDR3aa: CASSPSGHTDTQYF
CDR3nt: TGTGCCAGCAGCCCCTCGGGACACACAGATACGCAGTATTTT

d_gene: TRBD1
j_gene: TRBJ1-1
abundance: many
v_gene: TRBV6-2/TRBV6-3
CDR3aa: CASSDDRGGGTEAFF
CDR3nt: TGTGCCAGCAGCGACGACAGGGGTGGAGGAACTGAAGCTTTCTTT

d_gene: .
j_gene: TRBJ1-1
abundance: few
v_gene: TRBV6-5
CDR3aa: CASSASWRRTEAFF
CDR3nt: TGTGCCAGCAGTGCCTCGTGGAGGCGGACTGAAGCTTTCTTT

d_gene: TRBD1
j_gene: TRBJ1-2
abundance: few
v_gene: TRBV12-3/TRBV12-4
CDR3aa: CASSLTGGSYTF
CDR3nt: TGTGCCAGCAGTTTAACAGGGGGTAGCTACACCTTC

d_gene: .
j_gene: TRBJ2-7
abundance: .
v_gene: TRBV3-1
CDR3aa: CASSLSPAEGGYEQYF
CDR3nt: TGTGCCAGCAGTCTCAGCCCTGCGGAGGGGGGCTACGAGCAGTACTTC

d_gene: TRBD2
j_gene: TRBJ2-3
abundance: few
v_gene: TRBV20-1
CDR3aa: CSAPGVASGSLSDTQYF
CDR3nt: TGCAGTGCACCCGGGGTGGCTAGCGGGAGCCTTTCAGATACGCAGTATTTT

d_gene: TRBD1
j_gene: TRBJ1-5
abundance: few
v_gene: TRBV24-1
CDR3aa: CATSDRTGRGYQPQHF
CDR3nt: TGTGCCACCAGTGATAGGACAGGGAGGGGGTATCAGCCCCAGCATTTT

d_gene: .
j_gene: TRBJ2-1
abundance: .
v_gene: TRBV15
CDR3aa: CATTAPPYNEQFF
CDR3nt: TGTGCCACCACTGCACCGCCGTACAATGAGCAGTTCTTC

d_gene: TRBD2
j_gene: TRBJ2-3
abundance: few
v_gene: TRBV9
CDR3aa: CASSVASGGRTGSTDTQYF
CDR3nt: TGTGCCAGCAGCGTAGCCAGCGGGGGCCGTACTGGGAGCACAGATACGCAGTATTTT

d_gene: .
j_gene: TRBJ2-3
abundance: .
v_gene: TRBV2
CDR3aa: CASSDTLAGGQYF
CDR3nt: TGTGCCAGCAGTGATACCTTAGCCGGTGGGCAGTATTTT

d_gene: TRBD2
j_gene: TRBJ2-3
abundance: .
v_gene: TRBV5-1
CDR3aa: CASSLEGTSGRGTDTQYF
CDR3nt: TGCGCCAGCAGCTTGGAAGGGACTAGCGGGAGAGGTACAGATACGCAGTATTTT

d_gene: .
j_gene: TRBJ2-7
abundance: .
v_gene: TRBV9
CDR3aa: CASSEASSGTLNYEQYF
CDR3nt: TGTGCCAGCAGCGAGGCCTCTTCCGGGACACTTAACTACGAGCAGTACTTC

d_gene: .
j_gene: TRBJ1-2
abundance: few
v_gene: TRBV24-1
CDR3aa: CATSDAGIDYGYTF
CDR3nt: TGTGCCACCAGTGACGCAGGGATCGACTATGGCTACACCTTC

d_gene: .
j_gene: TRBJ1-2
abundance: few
v_gene: TRBV3-1
CDR3aa: CASSLPTGVGYTF
CDR3nt: TGTGCCAGCAGCCTGCCGACGGGGGTAGGCTACACCTTC